Listed below are T cell receptor beta chains from one sample, sequenced in a study of monozygotic twins with inflammatory bowel disease. TCRdb reprocessed the 5' RACE reads, keeping one entry per CDR3 protein, no DNA. This repertoire includes around 450,000 distinct CDR3 sequences. The specimen was blood. These receptor sequences come from a human donor with ulcerative colitis or Crohn's disease, or a healthy co-twin of an affected twin (not recorded which). The CDR3 runs from the conserved cysteine through the conserved F or W.

V	J	CDR3
TRBV20-1	TRBJ2-7	CSASDNSGYEQYF
TRBV5-5	TRBJ1-1	CASSLVQTRLNTEAFF
TRBV4-1	TRBJ2-3	CASSQAGAGTDTQYF
TRBV5-1	TRBJ1-2	CASSLTGFGGYTF
TRBV29-1	TRBJ1-1	CSVQQGVNTEAFF
TRBV7-2	TRBJ2-7	CASSRDRDLAEQYF
TRBV4-1	TRBJ2-3	CASSQGFGISDTQYF
TRBV20-1	TRBJ2-7	CSARDGYEQYF
TRBV18	TRBJ2-4	CASSPLGLGDIQYF
TRBV29-1	TRBJ2-1	CSVGTTGGSSYNEQFF
TRBV4-2	TRBJ1-3	CASSQDSRAGNTIYF
TRBV27	TRBJ2-7	CASSASPGQGAHEQYF
TRBV20-1	TRBJ2-7	CSAKGSSSSYEQYF
TRBV12-3/TRBV12-4	TRBJ2-1	CASSLALGQGSYNEQFF
TRBV7-9	TRBJ1-4	CASSLDMGEEKLFF
TRBV19	TRBJ2-1	CASNTGTGVFGEQFF
TRBV15	TRBJ1-5	CATTPEGMGGNQPQHF
TRBV6-1	TRBJ2-3	CASRISLSGGGTDTQYF
TRBV6-2/TRBV6-3	TRBJ2-1	CASSRGGRYNEQFF
TRBV7-2	TRBJ1-2	CASSLAVSGDYGYTF